This passage covers 31 T cell receptor beta chains from one sample sequenced in a study of regulatory T cells in long-lasting Graves disease. Time point indicated: newly diagnosed GD, antithyroid drugs for less than 3 months. Preparation of the TCR library used RNA extracted from PBMCs. Combining iRepertoire HTBI primers with Arm-PCR of CDR3 regions, the authors built TCR beta libraries. One entry per CDR3 protein, called by TCRdb with MiXCR from the multiplex PCR reads. This table holds over 500,000 distinct CDR3 sequences, roughly 16% found once. These data also featured in a second study, about T cells in Graves' hyperthyroidism and ophthalmopathy.

The input for sequencing was peripheral blood mononuclear cells (PBMCs), taken at new diagnosis, from a patient treated with antithyroid drugs. These receptors all come from a woman younger than 45 with Graves disease.

This clonotype was seen a few times. The V and J genes are TRBV6-2 or TRBV6-3 and TRBJ2-2, with D perhaps TRBD1 (6 bases). The CDR3 extends over 15 amino acids. V lost 4 bases and J 5 bases, leaving 14 bases between the germline ends. Germline V gives CDR1 MNHEY, CDR2 SVGEGT. The CDR3 DNA sequence: TGTGCCAGCAGTTCACAGGGTTGGGGGACCGGGGAGCTGTTTTTT. Protein: CASSSQGWGTGELFF.

The table lists this clonotype with many counts. This sequence joins TRBV12-3 or TRBV12-4 and TRBJ2-3, with TRBD1 matching 8 bases. The CDR3 runs to 14 residues. Trimming removed 5 bases from V and 2 bases from J; junction bases left unmatched: 3. The CDR3 bases are TGTGCCAGCAGTCGACAGGGGAACACAGATACGCAGTATTTT. This codes for CASSRQGNTDTQYF.

This clonotype showed up just a few times. The V call is TRBV3-1, the J call TRBJ2-7; D is ambiguous. The CDR3 extends over 15 amino acids. The germline V gene has CDR1 LGHDT and CDR2 YNNKEL (reference sequence). V was cut by 1 base and J by 2 bases, with 12 bases left in between. The CDR3 coding sequence is TGTGCCAGCAGCCAAGTGTTCCGGCCTACCTACGAGCAGTACTTC. As protein: CASSQVFRPTYEQYF.

V is TRBV25-1 and J is TRBJ2-3, with TRBD2 as a possible D gene (6 bases). CDR3 length: 14 residues. CDR1 and CDR2 from the germline V gene are MGHDK and SYGVNS. The V end lost 1 base, the J end lost 4 bases, and 9 bases lay between the germline ends. The CDR3 protein is CASSESGEADTQYF. In DNA form, the CDR3 reads TGTGCCAGCAGTGAATCGGGGGAAGCAGATACGCAGTATTTT.

There are many counts of this clonotype. V gene TRBV6-1 combines with J gene TRBJ1-1, with D uncertain. Germline CDR1 is MNHNS and CDR2 is SASEGT. The CDR3 contains 14 residues. V lost 10 bases and J 1 base, leaving 16 bases between the germline ends. CDR3 loop: CATLAPSRNTEAFF. CDR3 in DNA: TGTGCCACCCTCGCCCCTTCCAGGAACACTGAAGCTTTCTTT.

This clonotype occurred many times. The chain combines TRBV28 with TRBJ1-4; 7 bases agree with TRBD1. Looked up from germline, CDR1 is MDHEN and CDR2 is SYDVKM. The CDR3 is 17 residues long. V was pared by 4 bases and J by 4 bases, with 12 bases of the junction left unmatched. CDR3 coding DNA: TGTGCCAGCAGTTCAAGCAGCGACAGGGTTTTTAATGAAAAACTGTTTTTT. This sequence encodes CASSSSSDRVFNEKLFF. Complete variable domain (other parts from reference TRBV28 and TRBJ1-4): DVKVTQSSRYLVKRTGEKVFLECVQDMDHENMFWYRQDPGLGLRLIYFSYDVKMKEKGDIPEGYSVSREKKERFSLILESASTNQTSMYLCASSSSSDRVFNEKLFFGSGTQLSVL.

This clonotype was observed many times. The V call is TRBV28, the J call TRBJ1-2; perhaps TRBD1 as D (6 bases). Germline CDR1 MDHEN, CDR2 SYDVKM. V was cut by 6 bases and J by 4 bases, with 9 bases left in between. The CDR3 totals 12 residues. CDR3 in amino acids: CASRLTGYGYTF. For the CDR3, the DNA is TGTGCCAGCAGGCTGACAGGCTATGGCTACACCTTC.

This clonotype has at least ten counts. The genes are TRBV28 and TRBJ2-2; TRBD2 matches 13 bases. Germline values: CDR1 MDHEN, CDR2 SYDVKM. This CDR3 is 18 amino acids long. With 6 bases clipped from V and 0 bases from J, the junction kept 7 bases outside the gene matches. Here the CDR3 DNA reads TGTGCCAGCAGACGCCCGGGACTAGCGGGATCGAACACCGGGGAGCTGTTTTTT. Translating gives CASRRPGLAGSNTGELFF.

This clonotype was seen many times. V and J are TRBV12-5 and TRBJ1-3, with 7 bases aligning to TRBD1. This CDR3 spans 15 amino acids. The germline gives CDR1 LGHNT, CDR2 FRNRAP. V lost 1 base, J lost 5 bases, and 5 bases stayed unmatched. As DNA, the CDR3 is TGTGCTAGTGGTTTGGGAACAGGGGCGAGAAACACCATATATTTT. Amino acid sequence: CASGLGTGARNTIYF.

A single count supports this clonotype. The CDR3 sequence: CASSLAGRLAGGPYEQYF. CDR3 coding DNA: TGTGCCAGCAGTTTAGCGGGAAGACTGGCGGGAGGACCCTACGAGCAGTACTTC. The chain employs TRBV12-3 or TRBV12-4 and TRBJ2-7, with 8 bases aligning to TRBD2. The trim removed 0 bases at V and 2 bases at J, leaving 12 bases unmatched. The CDR3 covers 18 residues.

The chain carries TRBV24-1 and TRBJ2-3; D may be TRBD2 (5 bases). CDR3 length: 19 amino acids. CDR1 is KGHDR and CDR2 is SFDVKD in the germline V gene. With 4 bases removed from V and 3 bases from J, the gap between germline ends came to 25 bases. The chain's CDR3 is CATSDRDVGGLARTDTQYF. For the CDR3, the DNA is TGTGCCACCAGTGACCGTGATGTAGGAGGACTCGCGAGGACAGATACGCAGTATTTT.

In this sample, this clonotype turned up many times. The chain combines TRBV7-2 with TRBJ1-1; 7 bases line up with TRBD1. V lost 5 bases to trimming and J lost 8 bases; unmatched junction nucleotides: 5. The CDR3 length is 12 residues. Germline values: CDR1 SGHTA, CDR2 FQGNSA. The CDR3 region has the DNA TGTGCCAGCAGCATATACAGGGGCGAAGCTTTCTTT. Its translation: CASSIYRGEAFF. The whole variable domain, remainder taken from reference TRBV7-2 and TRBJ1-1, is GAGVSQSPSNKVTEKGKDVELRCDPISGHTALYWYRQSLGQGLEFLIYFQGNSAPDKSGLPSDRFSAERTGGSVSTLTIQRTQQEDSAVYLCASSIYRGEAFFGQGTRLTVV.

Only a few counts were recorded for this clonotype. This sequence joins TRBV5-1 and TRBJ2-3, with 10 bases that match TRBD2. J lost 7 bases, V lost 0 bases, and 5 bases had no gene match. From germline, CDR1 is SGHRS and CDR2 YFSETQ. The CDR3 is made up of 15 amino acids. CDR3 amino acids: CASSLEGLAKYTQYF. CDR3 nucleotide sequence: TGCGCCAGCAGCTTGGAGGGACTAGCGAAATATACGCAGTATTTT.

This clonotype was counted ten times or more. The chain employs TRBV24-1 and TRBJ2-3, with TRBD1 matching 10 bases. The junction had 5 bases not matched to a gene; V was cut back by 3 bases and J by 3 bases. This CDR3 comprises 16 residues. Germline V CDR1 and CDR2: KGHDR, SFDVKD. The CDR3 loop reads CATSDPGQGGTDTQYF. The CDR3 DNA follows: TGTGCCACCAGTGATCCCGGACAGGGGGGGACAGATACGCAGTATTTT.

This clonotype was observed at least ten times. This rearrangement joins TRBV11-2 to TRBJ2-5; no firm D call. Germline CDR1 SGHAT, CDR2 FQNNGV. Trimming shortened V by 5 bases and J by 0 bases, and 13 bases separated the two germline ends. The CDR3 extends over 15 amino acids. CDR3 loop: CASSRLGLYQETQYF. The CDR3 region has the DNA TGTGCCAGCAGCCGGCTTGGCCTTTACCAAGAGACCCAGTACTTC.

The chain couples TRBV18 to TRBJ2-1; possibly TRBD1 for D (6 bases). The CDR3 extends over 13 amino acids. Germline V lookup: CDR1 KGHSH, CDR2 LQKENI. V lost 3 bases, J lost 10 bases, and 13 bases lay in between. The CDR3 nucleotides are TGTGCCAGCTCACCTACGGACAGTGGGGAGCAGTTCTTC. As protein: CASSPTDSGEQFF.

This clonotype was seen more than once but under ten times. J is TRBJ1-2 and V is TRBV9; D unresolved. The CDR3 is 16 amino acids. Deletions cut 6 bases from V and 2 bases from J, with 20 bases between. CDR1 SGDLS and CDR2 YYNGEE come from the germline V gene. The CDR3 loop reads CASTDQNGVGNYGYTF. In DNA, the CDR3 is TGTGCCAGCACCGACCAAAACGGGGTGGGGAACTATGGCTACACCTTC.

This clonotype was counted at least ten times. Compared with germline, one end of the junction differs, possibly owing to a read error. The V and J genes are TRBV12-3 or TRBV12-4 and TRBJ1-1; D gene ambiguous. The CDR3 loop spans 14 amino acids. As DNA, the CDR3 is TGCGCCAGCAGCCAAGATTCCGTGAACACTGAAGCTTTCTTT. It encodes CASSQDSVNTEAFF.

The rearrangement uses TRBV20-1 and TRBJ2-7, with TRBD1 matching 12 bases. The CDR3 extends over 18 amino acids. The ends lost 2 bases at V and 1 base at J; junction bases unmatched: 12. Germline values: CDR1 DFQATT, CDR2 SNEGSKA (reference sequence). CDR3 in amino acids: CSARTGTGGGVRSYEQYF. The DNA of the CDR3 is TGCAGTGCTAGAACCGGGACAGGGGGCGGAGTGAGGTCCTACGAGCAGTACTTC.

This clonotype was found many times. The chain couples TRBV7-2 to TRBJ1-2; D unresolved. Between the trimmed V and J ends, which lost 1 base and 4 bases, there was a span of 16 bases. CDR1 and CDR2 (germline): SGHTA, FQGNSA. The CDR3 is made up of 16 amino acids. The CDR3 loop is CASSLGQLEVPYGYTF. The CDR3 bases are TGTGCCAGCAGCTTAGGGCAGTTGGAGGTCCCCTATGGCTACACCTTC.

This clonotype has at least ten counts. This chain uses TRBV28 with TRBJ2-1, with D possibly being TRBD2 (6 bases). The CDR3 covers 14 residues. Germline V lookup: CDR1 MDHEN, CDR2 SYDVKM. V was clipped by 6 bases and J by 5 bases, with 14 bases between them. CDR3 loop: CASSFIADNNEQFF. CDR3 in DNA: TGTGCCAGCAGCTTTATAGCGGATAACAATGAGCAGTTCTTC.

This rearrangement joins TRBV12-3 or TRBV12-4 to TRBJ2-7; D is uncertain. The V gene lost 1 base and the J gene lost 5 bases, with 9 bases spanning the gap. The CDR3 loop spans 13 amino acids. The CDR3 protein is CASSLVLGNEQYF. DNA for the CDR3: TGTGCCAGCAGTTTAGTTCTCGGTAACGAGCAGTACTTC.

This clonotype has a count of ten or more. This chain connects TRBV28 to TRBJ1-1, with TRBD1 matching over 8 bases. CDR1 MDHEN and CDR2 SYDVKM come from the germline V gene. The CDR3 totals 14 residues. The V and J ends lost 6 bases and 3 bases, in that order; junction bases with no gene match: 6. CDR3 in DNA: TGTGCCAGCAGGGCGGACAGGGCGTACACTGAAGCTTTCTTT. It is translated as CASRADRAYTEAFF.

This clonotype was observed many times. V is TRBV5-1 and J is TRBJ1-1; TRBD1 aligns across 8 bases. CDR1 and CDR2 from the germline V gene are SGHRS and YFSETQ. The V gene end was trimmed by 2 bases and the J gene end by 4 bases; junction bases not matched to a gene: 10. The CDR3 loop spans 16 amino acids. The CDR3 bases are TGCGCCAGCAGCTTTACCTGGACAGGGACCGGCACTGAAGCTTTCTTT. Its translation is CASSFTWTGTGTEAFF.

At least ten counts were recorded for this clonotype. The rearrangement links TRBV11-1 to TRBJ2-1, with a possible D match to TRBD1 (5 bases). Per the germline V gene, CDR1 is SGHAT and CDR2 is FQDESV (reference sequence). CDR3 size: 15 residues. Trimming cost V 5 bases and J 5 bases, with 16 bases left between them. CDR3 nucleotides: TGTGCCAGCAGCGGTCAGAGGACACTGAACAATGAGCAGTTCTTC. Its translation: CASSGQRTLNNEQFF.

A word on this clonotype: The germline gene is not matched at one end of the junction; a read error may be the cause. The genes are TRBV5-1 and TRBJ1-1, with D perhaps TRBD1 (5 bases). This CDR3 is 14 amino acids long. CDR1 is SGHRS, CDR2 YFSETQ, per germline. The CDR3 nucleotides read TGCGCCAGCAGCTTGGCGGGGGTCAACACTGAAGCTTCCTTT. Residues: CASSLAGVNTEASF.

This clonotype showed up just a few times. The V call is TRBV6-2 or TRBV6-3, the J call TRBJ2-1; D is unclear. V was cut by 2 bases and J by 5 bases, with 4 bases left in between. The CDR3 is made up of 12 amino acids. Germline V CDR1 and CDR2: MNHEY, SVGEGT. The CDR3 region is CASSYTHNEQFF. CDR3 DNA sequence: TGTGCCAGCAGTTACACCCACAATGAGCAGTTCTTC.

This clonotype has just one count. Just one base apart from a much larger clone, this may be a read error. This chain uses TRBV6-1 with TRBJ2-1; 9 bases map to TRBD2. The J call is doubtful: the DNA matches TRBJ2-7 better. CDR1 is MNHNS, CDR2 SASEGT, per germline. The CDR3 is 15 amino acids. DNA of the CDR3: TGTGCCACGTGGGGTAGCGGGAGAACGTACAATGAGCAGTACTTC. This translates into CATWGSGRTYNEQYF.

This clonotype was found a few times. The chain recombines TRBV5-1 with TRBJ2-4; D unclear. The length of the CDR3 is 16 residues. V shed 4 bases and J shed 1 base, with 15 bases lying between them. In germline, CDR1 is SGHRS, CDR2 YFSETQ. CDR3 coding DNA: TGCGCCAGCAGCGCTCATCTACTGGGTGCCAAAAACATTCAGTACTTC. Protein product: CASSAHLLGAKNIQYF.

This clonotype was seen ten or more times. The rearrangement uses TRBV28 and TRBJ2-7; D is unresolved. The CDR3 is 16 residues long. V was pared by 7 bases and J by 3 bases, with 22 bases between. Germline CDR1 MDHEN, CDR2 SYDVKM. The CDR3 sequence is CASTSLKGRGYYEQYF. The DNA for the CDR3 is TGTGCCAGCACCTCTTTAAAGGGTCGTGGGTACTACGAGCAGTACTTC.

A remark on this clonotype: Here the CDR3 omits its conserved ending phenylalanine or tryptophan, so a read error is the likely source. The genes are TRBV10-3 and TRBJ2-1; TRBD1 aligns across 7 bases. CDR1 ENHRY and CDR2 SYGVKD come from the germline V gene. The CDR3 has 13 residues. J lost 4 bases, V lost 5 bases, and 2 bases had no gene match. CDR3 region: CAISKDRYNEQFL. The CDR3 nucleotides are TGTGCCATCAGTAAGGACAGGTACAATGAGCAGTTCCTC.